A selection of T cell receptor beta chains follows, all from one sample in a study of T cell changes during pregnancy in multiple sclerosis. Only in-frame clones appear in the TCRdb table, and some are missing; sequencing was by immunoSEQ multiplex PCR. The data hold about 51,000 clones, with just over 90% observed a single time. Sequenced here: peripheral blood, sampled in the second trimester of pregnancy. The receptors were gathered from a female donor with multiple sclerosis, enrolled in a pregnancy study. Both conserved end residues are part of each CDR3. D genes are given only for firm matches. Clone size is given for some rows only: seen once, a few or many times, or a class if the clone is expanded.

TRBV7-2	.	few	TRBJ1-1	15	TGTGCCAGCAGCGAGTCCGGGACATTAAGAACTGAAGCTTTCTTT	CASSESGTLRTEAFF
TRBV2	TRBD2	.	TRBJ2-1	17	TGTGCCAGCAGTCCTACCGGGACTAGCGGGAGATCCTATGAGCAGTTCTTC	CASSPTGTSGRSYEQFF
TRBV7-9	.	once	TRBJ2-7	14	TGTGCCAGCAGCTTAAATCCTACTTATTACGAGCAGTACTTC	CASSLNPTYYEQYF
TRBV19	.	.	TRBJ2-2	15	TGTGCCAGTAGTATAGACAGCGTCCCCACTGGGGAGCTGTTTTTT	CASSIDSVPTGELFF
TRBV5-4	TRBD2	.	TRBJ2-5	18	TGTGCCAGCAGCAGACCGGGACTAGCGGGAGGTGGGCAAGAGACCCAGTACTTC	CASSRPGLAGGGQETQYF
TRBV11-2	.	.	TRBJ1-3	14	TGTGCCAGCAGCGGAGGCCTCGTTGGAAACACCATATATTTT	CASSGGLVGNTIYF
TRBV5-1	TRBD2	.	TRBJ2-7	14	TGCGCCAGCTCGAGCGGGGTGCCTTCCTACGAGCAGTACTTC	CASSSGVPSYEQYF
TRBV28	.	.	TRBJ2-1	15	TGTGCCAGCAGTTTAAGGGGCTCCCGAAGCAATGAGCAGTTCTTC	CASSLRGSRSNEQFF
TRBV7-8	TRBD1	.	TRBJ1-1	16	TGTGCCAGCAGCTCGCCGGGACAGGGGGTGGGCACTGAAGCTTTCTTT	CASSSPGQGVGTEAFF
TRBV28	.	.	TRBJ2-1	13	TGTGCCAGCCTGGAGGACGCAGTCAATGAGCAGTTCTTC	CASLEDAVNEQFF
TRBV4-2	TRBD2	.	TRBJ2-3	16	TGTGCCAGCAGCCAAGAGTGGACTAGCGGGAGAGATACGCAGTATTTT	CASSQEWTSGRDTQYF
TRBV19	.	.	TRBJ1-3	15	TGTGCCAGTACCCTCTACGGGAACTCTGGAAACACCATATATTTT	CASTLYGNSGNTIYF
TRBV7-2	.	.	TRBJ1-1	13	TGTGCCAGCAGCTTTCAGGGGAACACTGAAGCTTTCTTT	CASSFQGNTEAFF
TRBV6-1	.	.	TRBJ2-7	11	TGTGCCAGCAGTGAATTTCGGGAGCAGTACTTC	CASSEFREQYF
TRBV5-1	TRBD1	.	TRBJ2-1	15	TGCGCCAGCAGCTTGCGTGCGGGACAGGACAATGAGCAGTTCTTC	CASSLRAGQDNEQFF
TRBV5-4	TRBD1	.	TRBJ1-2	13	TGTGCCAGCAGCTTGGACAGGGGCCTCGGCTACACCTTC	CASSLDRGLGYTF
TRBV7-9	TRBD1	.	TRBJ1-2	16	TGTGCCAGCAGCAAAACGTGGGACAGGGGAGGGGATGGCTACACCTTC	CASSKTWDRGGDGYTF
TRBV5-8	TRBD1	.	TRBJ2-7	14	TGTGCCAGCAGCTTAAAGGGACAGACCTACGAGCAGTACTTC	CASSLKGQTYEQYF
TRBV6-5	TRBD1	.	TRBJ2-1	15	TGTGCCAGCAGGATTACCGGGACAGGAAGGAATGAGCAGTTCTTC	CASRITGTGRNEQFF
TRBV10-3	.	.	TRBJ1-2	14	TGTGCCATCAGTAGAAGGGGAGGGGACTATGGCTACACCTTC	CAISRRGGDYGYTF
TRBV9	.	.	TRBJ2-5	15	TGTGCCAGCAGCGTCGGCGGCGGGATGCAAGAGACCCAGTACTTC	CASSVGGGMQETQYF
TRBV16	.	.	TRBJ2-6	15	TGTGCCAGCTCCCAGGGTAGCTCTGGGGCCAACGTCCTGACTTTC	CASSQGSSGANVLTF
TRBV29-1	.	.	TRBJ2-7	11	TGCAGCGTATCGACAGCCTACGAGCAGTACTTC	CSVSTAYEQYF
TRBV18	.	.	TRBJ1-2	16	TGTGCCAGCTCACCAAAGGAACAGGGCCTCTCAAGTGGCTACACCTTC	CASSPKEQGLSSGYTF
TRBV28	.	.	TRBJ1-4	14	TGTGCCAGCAGTTACGGGGTCCATAATGAAAAACTGTTTTTT	CASSYGVHNEKLFF
TRBV7-9	TRBD1	once	TRBJ1-4	15	TGTGCCAGCAGCTTGACAGGGGCAACTAATGAAAAACTGTTTTTT	CASSLTGATNEKLFF
TRBV15	.	.	TRBJ2-3	14	TGTGCCACCAGCACTTGGAGTCGCACAGATACGCAGTATTTT	CATSTWSRTDTQYF
TRBV2	TRBD2	.	TRBJ2-1	15	TGTGCCAGCACCCAAAACCTAGCGGGAAACAATGAGCAGTTCTTC	CASTQNLAGNNEQFF
TRBV27	TRBD2	.	TRBJ2-1	17	TGTGCCAGCAGTTCCAGACTAGCGGAGCCCCCCTACAATGAGCAGTTCTTC	CASSSRLAEPPYNEQFF
TRBV6-5	TRBD2	.	TRBJ2-1	15	TGTGCCAGCAGGTTCAGCGGGAGACTATACAATGAGCAGTTCTTC	CASRFSGRLYNEQFF
TRBV18	TRBD2	.	TRBJ2-1	14	TGTGCCAGCTTCCAGACTAGCGGGAGCAATGAGCAGTTCTTC	CASFQTSGSNEQFF
TRBV29-1	TRBD1	.	TRBJ1-2	13	TGCAGCGTCGAACCGACAGGGCACTATGGCTACACCTTC	CSVEPTGHYGYTF